This T cell receptor (beta chain) was identified in a study of tumor and adjacent non-tumor tissue in lung cancer. Study results and limitations: Top 100 clones took a larger repertoire share in normal lung. TCR diversity was significantly greater in tumor than normal lung tissue.

This sample's RNA came from whole unsorted tissue. Newly diagnosed lung cancer patients had thoracic surgery in China, August–November 2014, without prior chemotherapy. Of note for this clonotype: What it binds is not known.

CDR1 and CDR2 from the germline V gene are SGHRS and YFSETQ. This CDR3 comprises 11 residues. V shed 6 bases and J shed 5 bases, with 5 bases lying between them. TCRbeta libraries were built with three rounds of nested PCR, modified from ARM-PCR. TCRdb used MiXCR to reprocess the multiplex PCR reads, holding one entry per CDR3 protein. This table has some 200,000 distinct CDR3 sequences, 60% to 75% appearing once. This chain joins TRBV5-1 and TRBJ2-2; D uncertain. This sequence originates from a man in his 60s with non-small cell lung cancer. Material for sequencing was lung tumor tissue. CDR3 bases: TGCGCCAGCAAAGGAACCGGGGAGCTGTTTTTT. It encodes CASKGTGELFF. Full variable domain (missing parts from reference TRBV5-1 and TRBJ2-2): KAGVTQTPRYLIKTRGQQVTLSCSPISGHRSVSWYQQTPGQGLQFLFEYFSETQRNKGNFPGRFSGRQFSNSRSEMNVSTLELGDSALYLCASKGTGELFFGEGSRLTVL.